This record covers a single T cell receptor (beta chain). Antigen unknown. The V gene's germline CDR1 is MNHEY and CDR2 SVGAGI. V gave up 2 bases and J gave up 5 bases, with 10 bases separating them. The CDR3 consists of 14 residues. The data were taken from a study of T cell responses to AZD1222 COVID-19 vaccine. General study findings and limits: Unmutated variant regions reportedly attract nearly half of all spike-specific TCRs. Donor demographics were predominantly white British with a female majority; clonal diversity may be underestimated. Spike-spanning, vaccine-associated CD4 TCRs were dominant at 160-218 and 743-854. Only a handful of AZD1222 recipients, six or seven in all, had baseline seropositivity.

Assay used: immunoSEQ multiplex PCR; TCRdb lists only in-frame clones, some missing. The sample has over 90,000 clones, 90% seen once. This TCR was sampled from an adult in good health. J is TRBJ1-5 and V is TRBV6-5; tentatively, D is TRBD1 (5 bases). The sequencing here drew on peripheral blood, taken on day 0 of AZD1222 vaccination. CDR3 nucleotide sequence: TGTGCCAGCAGTTACGGGCAGGGCCATCAGCCCCAGCATTTT. This translates into CASSYGQGHQPQHF.